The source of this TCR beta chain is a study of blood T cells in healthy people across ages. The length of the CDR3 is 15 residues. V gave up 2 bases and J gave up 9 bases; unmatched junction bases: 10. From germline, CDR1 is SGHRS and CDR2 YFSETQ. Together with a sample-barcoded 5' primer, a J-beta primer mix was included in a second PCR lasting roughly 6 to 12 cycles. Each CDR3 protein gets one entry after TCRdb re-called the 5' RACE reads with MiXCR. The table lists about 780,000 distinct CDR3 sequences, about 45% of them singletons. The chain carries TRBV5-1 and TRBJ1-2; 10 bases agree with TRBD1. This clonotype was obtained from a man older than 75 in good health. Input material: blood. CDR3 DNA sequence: TGCGCCAGCAGCTTCGGACAGGGGGAGATTGGGCGCTACACCTTC. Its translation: CASSFGQGEIGRYTF.